The following is a T cell receptor beta chain sequence with its context. Its antigen is still unknown. CDR3 size: 14 residues. The ends lost 4 bases at V and 5 bases at J; junction bases unmatched: 3. The germline V gene encodes CDR1 SGHRS and CDR2 YFSETQ. These data come from a study of OX40 agonist ivuxolimab in advanced cancers. Study as a whole: In this cohort, patients received ivuxolimab, an agonistic anti-OX40 (CD134) antibody. The study's findings and limits: Those patients achieving a partial response at 0.1-3.0 mg/kg showed among the lowest clonal expansion. Expanded peripheral T cells had an undetermined antigen specificity.

Measured with immunoSEQ multiplex PCR; TCRdb has only the in-frame clones, and not every one. The sample holds 70,000 or so clones, roughly 84% seen once. Patients with a history of autoimmune disease or on systemic immunosuppression were excluded. The sample was CD4+ or CD8+ T cells sorted from blood, taken in a trial of the OX40 agonist ivuxolimab. The rearrangement uses TRBV5-1 and TRBJ2-3; 11 bases map to TRBD1. The sequence was obtained from an adult with an advanced solid tumor such as melanoma, head and neck, liver or kidney cancer. The CDR3 DNA reads as TGCGCCAGCAGCCCCGGGACAGGGGGAGATACGCAGTATTTT. This gives the protein CASSPGTGGDTQYF.